These 12 T cell receptor beta chains came from one sample sequenced in a study of blood T cell repertoires in COVID-19. The data were produced by immunoSEQ multiplex PCR, yet TCRdb's version contains in-frame clones alone and is incomplete. Of about 260,000 clones in the sample, more than 70% were seen once. The sample comprised PBMCs or T cells enriched from blood (not recorded which). These receptors were taken from a woman aged 40-49 years with acute COVID-19.

The gene calls are TRBV5-1 and TRBJ2-5; possible D gene TRBD1, 6 bases. Germline V gene data show CDR1 as SGHRS and CDR2 as YFSETQ. This CDR3 comprises 20 residues. Trimming stripped 1 base from V and 5 bases from J, with 30 bases between. The CDR3 sequence is CASSLQSSGRGTGFSETQYF. The CDR3 region has the DNA TGCGCCAGCAGCTTGCAGTCATCTGGTCGCGGCACAGGGTTCAGTGAGACCCAGTACTTC.

The V call is TRBV3-1 (or the pseudogene TRBV3-2), the J call TRBJ2-3, with D perhaps matching TRBD2 (6 bases). This CDR3 spans 12 amino acids. V was trimmed by 4 bases and J by 4 bases, leaving 6 bases between them. Germline V gene sequence: CDR1 LGHDT, CDR2 YNNKEL (reference sequence). This CDR3 reads CASSRGADTQYF. As DNA, the CDR3 is TGTGCCAGCAGCCGGGGGGCAGATACGCAGTATTTT.

The chain couples TRBV27 to TRBJ2-5; D call uncertain. V was cut by 4 bases and J by 2 bases, with 8 bases left in between. The germline gives CDR1 MNHEY, CDR2 SMNVEV (reference sequence). The length of the CDR3 is 13 residues. CDR3 in DNA: TGTGCCAGCAGTTCCAGGTTGCAAGAGACCCAGTACTTC. Amino acid sequence: CASSSRLQETQYF.

The chain is built from TRBV6-5 and TRBJ1-3; possibly TRBD1 for D (5 bases). V shed 6 bases and J shed 4 bases, with 16 bases lying between them. CDR3 length: 15 residues. Germline values: CDR1 MNHEY, CDR2 SVGAGI. In DNA, the CDR3 is TGTGCCAGCAGCATAGGACAAGACACGGGAAACACCATATATTTT. Residues: CASSIGQDTGNTIYF.

The V call is TRBV28, the J call TRBJ1-2; D is perhaps TRBD1 (6 bases). In germline, CDR1 is MDHEN, CDR2 SYDVKM. With 5 bases removed from V and 8 bases from J, the gap between germline ends came to 24 bases. The CDR3 length is 16 residues. CDR3 sequence (DNA): TGTGCCAGCAGTACTCACGGGGGGCAGGGGAAATGGGGCTACACCTTC. As protein: CASSTHGGQGKWGYTF.

The chain has TRBV10-2 and TRBJ1-1; 7 bases align to TRBD1. CDR1 is WSHSY and CDR2 is SAAADI in the germline V gene. The V and J ends lost 6 bases and 1 base, in that order; junction bases with no gene match: 5. The CDR3 extends over 14 amino acids. The CDR3 region has the DNA TGCGCCAGCAGGGGACAGAGCTCGAACACTGAAGCTTTCTTT. Translated, it gives CASRGQSSNTEAFF.

This chain connects TRBV2 to TRBJ1-4; 9 bases are shared with TRBD1. The CDR3 contains 14 residues. The V gene end was trimmed by 3 bases and the J gene end by 10 bases; junction bases not matched to a gene: 6. Germline-derived CDR1 and CDR2 are SNHLY and FYNNEI. Here the CDR3 DNA reads TGTGCCAGCAGTGACGGGGACAGGGTCGTAAAACTGTTTTTT. Amino acids: CASSDGDRVVKLFF.

The chain employs TRBV28 and TRBJ1-2; D may be TRBD1 (5 bases). V lost 4 bases and J 6 bases, leaving 12 bases between the germline ends. The V gene's germline CDR1 is MDHEN and CDR2 SYDVKM. The CDR3 length is 13 residues. This CDR3 reads CASSWQGLDGYTF. Here the CDR3 DNA reads TGTGCCAGCAGTTGGCAGGGTCTGGATGGCTACACCTTC.

The genes are TRBV28 and TRBJ2-7; maybe TRBD1 (5 bases). Germline-derived CDR1 and CDR2 are MDHEN and SYDVKM. This CDR3 has 15 amino acids. Trimming pared 4 bases from V and 0 bases from J, leaving 13 bases between. The CDR3 here is CASSSTAMSSYEQYV. CDR3 sequence (DNA): TGTGCCAGCAGTTCGACAGCGATGAGCTCCTACGAGCAGTACGTC.

J is TRBJ2-1 and V is TRBV9, with 8 nucleotides matching TRBD2. This CDR3 comprises 14 residues. V was pared by 2 bases and J by 6 bases, with 4 bases of the junction left unmatched. Germline V gene sequence: CDR1 SGDLS, CDR2 YYNGEE. CDR3: CASSVFGGVNEQFF. Here the CDR3 DNA reads TGTGCCAGCAGCGTTTTCGGGGGGGTCAATGAGCAGTTCTTC.

On this clone: Other DNA sequences in the same sample also yield this CDR3. The J gene is TRBJ2-1, the V gene TRBV18; 8 nucleotides agree with TRBD2. The CDR3 spans 15 residues. Germline-derived CDR1 and CDR2 are KGHSH and LQKENI. The junction had 4 bases not matched to a gene; V was cut back by 3 bases and J by 3 bases. CDR3 nucleotide sequence: TGTGCCAGCTCACCGCGCACTAGCGGCTACAATGAGCAGTTCTTC. This encodes CASSPRTSGYNEQFF.

The chain is built from TRBV5-4 and TRBJ2-7; 9 bases map to TRBD2. V was clipped by 2 bases and J by 1 base; unmatched bases: 1. There are 14 residues in the CDR3. Germline CDR1 is SGHNT and CDR2 is YYREEE (reference sequence). The CDR3 loop is CASSLAGGSYEQYF. DNA for the CDR3: TGTGCCAGCAGCTTAGCGGGAGGATCCTACGAGCAGTACTTC.